Listed below are T cell receptor beta chains from one sample, sequenced in a study of blood T cell repertoires in COVID-19. The repertoire was sequenced with immunoSEQ multiplex PCR; TCRdb's copy has only in-frame clones and lacks some. The data show roughly 63,000 clones, around 74% seen once. The source material was peripheral blood. The receptors derive from a woman at least 80 years old with acute or convalescent COVID-19. CDR3s include the opening cysteine and the closing phenylalanine or tryptophan. A D gene is named only where the DNA matches it firmly.

>TRBJ2-6|-|TRBV18
CASSPSGGSGANVLTF
>TRBJ2-3|TRBD1|TRBV7-2
CASSFSPYRGRTDTQYF
>TRBJ2-2|-|TRBV5-1
CASSGRPGVNTGELFF
>TRBJ2-7|TRBD1|TRBV19
CASSPYRGQGAYEQYF
>TRBJ2-7|TRBD2|TRBV5-1
CASSREPGLAGGREQYF
>TRBJ2-7|TRBD1|TRBV28
CASSSDRGLSSYEQYF
>TRBJ2-7|TRBD1|TRBV5-4
CASSMGQATAYEQYF
>TRBJ2-5|TRBD2|TRBV19
CASSGLAGGTYQETQYF
>TRBJ2-7|-|TRBV18
CASSSDRTYEQYF
>TRBJ2-1|TRBD1|TRBV5-1
CASRLGDRGYNEQFF
>TRBJ1-5|TRBD1|TRBV28
CASSLTGEARPQHF
>TRBJ2-1|TRBD2|TRBV29-1
CSVERGRAVEQFF